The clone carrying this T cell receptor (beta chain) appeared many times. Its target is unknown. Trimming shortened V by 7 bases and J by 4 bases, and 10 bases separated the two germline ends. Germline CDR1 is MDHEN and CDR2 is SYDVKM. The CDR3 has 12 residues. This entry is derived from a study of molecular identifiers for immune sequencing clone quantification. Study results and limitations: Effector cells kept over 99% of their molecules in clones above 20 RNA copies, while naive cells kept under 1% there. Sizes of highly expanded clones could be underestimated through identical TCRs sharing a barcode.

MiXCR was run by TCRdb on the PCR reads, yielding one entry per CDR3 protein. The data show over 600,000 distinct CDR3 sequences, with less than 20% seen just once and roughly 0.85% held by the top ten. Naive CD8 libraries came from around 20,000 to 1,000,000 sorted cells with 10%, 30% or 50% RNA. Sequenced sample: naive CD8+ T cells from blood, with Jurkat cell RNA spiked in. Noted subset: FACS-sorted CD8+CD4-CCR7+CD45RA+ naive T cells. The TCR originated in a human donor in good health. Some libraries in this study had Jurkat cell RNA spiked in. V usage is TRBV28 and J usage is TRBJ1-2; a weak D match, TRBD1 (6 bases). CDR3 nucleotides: TGTGCCAGCAAGGACAGTGCCTATGGCTACACCTTC. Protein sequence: CASKDSAYGYTF.